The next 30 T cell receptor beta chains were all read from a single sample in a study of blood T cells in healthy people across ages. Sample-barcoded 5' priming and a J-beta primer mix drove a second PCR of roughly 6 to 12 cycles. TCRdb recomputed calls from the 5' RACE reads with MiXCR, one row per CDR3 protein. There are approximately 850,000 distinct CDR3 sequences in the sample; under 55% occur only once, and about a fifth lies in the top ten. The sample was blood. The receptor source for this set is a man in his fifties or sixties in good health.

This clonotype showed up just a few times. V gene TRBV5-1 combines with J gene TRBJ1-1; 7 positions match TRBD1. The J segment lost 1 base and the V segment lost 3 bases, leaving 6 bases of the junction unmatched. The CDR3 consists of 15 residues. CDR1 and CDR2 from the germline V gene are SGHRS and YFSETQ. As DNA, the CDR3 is TGCGCCAGCAGCTCCAAGACAGGGCCGAACACTGAAGCTTTCTTT. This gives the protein CASSSKTGPNTEAFF.

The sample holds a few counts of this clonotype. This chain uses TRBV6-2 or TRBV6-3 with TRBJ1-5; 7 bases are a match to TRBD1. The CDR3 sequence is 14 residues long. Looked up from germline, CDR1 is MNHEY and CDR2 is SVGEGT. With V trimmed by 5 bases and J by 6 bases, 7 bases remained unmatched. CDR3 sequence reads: CASSTDRVGQPQHF. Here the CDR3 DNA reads TGTGCCAGCAGTACTGACAGGGTCGGTCAGCCCCAGCATTTT.

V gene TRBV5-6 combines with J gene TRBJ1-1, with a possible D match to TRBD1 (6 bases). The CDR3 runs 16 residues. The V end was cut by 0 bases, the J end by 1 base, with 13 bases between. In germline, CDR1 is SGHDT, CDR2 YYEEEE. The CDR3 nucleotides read TGTGCCAGCAGCTTGGTTATGGGGGGCAAGAACACTGAAGCTTTCTTT. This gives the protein CASSLVMGGKNTEAFF.

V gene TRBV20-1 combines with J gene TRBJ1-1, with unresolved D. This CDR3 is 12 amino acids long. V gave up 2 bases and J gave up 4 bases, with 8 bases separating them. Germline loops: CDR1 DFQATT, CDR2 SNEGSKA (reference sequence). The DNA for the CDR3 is TGCAGTGCTAGAAGGTCGGGCACTGAAGCTTTCTTT. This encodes CSARRSGTEAFF.

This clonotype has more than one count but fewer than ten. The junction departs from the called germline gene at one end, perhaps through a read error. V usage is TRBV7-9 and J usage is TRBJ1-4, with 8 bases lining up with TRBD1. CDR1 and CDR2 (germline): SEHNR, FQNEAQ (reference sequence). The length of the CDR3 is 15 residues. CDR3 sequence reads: CASSSNRGGFEKLFF. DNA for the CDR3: TGTGCCAGCAGCTCCAACAGGGGGGGGTTCGAAAAATTGTTTTTT. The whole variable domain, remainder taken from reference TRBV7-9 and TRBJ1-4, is DTGVSQNPRHKITKRGQNVTFRCDPISEHNRLYWYRQTLGQGPEFLTYFQNEAQLEKSRLLSDRFSAERPKGSFSTLEIQRTEQGDSAMYLCASSSNRGGFEKLFFGSGTQLSVL.

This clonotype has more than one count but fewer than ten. The DNA for the CDR3 is TGTGCTAGTGCCCCTATGCGGGGGGCCATCTACGAGCAGTACTTC. Its translation: CASAPMRGAIYEQYF. The chain employs TRBV12-5 and TRBJ2-7, with 8 positions matching TRBD2. The J segment lost 3 bases and the V segment lost 7 bases, leaving 11 bases of the junction unmatched. Germline V CDR1 and CDR2: LGHNT, FRNRAP. This CDR3 has 15 amino acids.

The CDR3 nucleotides read TGCGCCAGCAGTCCGGATGGCCTCTATGGCTACACCTTC. It is translated as CASSPDGLYGYTF. The rearrangement uses TRBV5-1 and TRBJ1-2; D is uncertain. The germline CDR1 and CDR2 sequences are SGHRS and YFSETQ. V shed 5 bases and J shed 4 bases, with 12 bases lying between them. The CDR3 runs to 13 residues.

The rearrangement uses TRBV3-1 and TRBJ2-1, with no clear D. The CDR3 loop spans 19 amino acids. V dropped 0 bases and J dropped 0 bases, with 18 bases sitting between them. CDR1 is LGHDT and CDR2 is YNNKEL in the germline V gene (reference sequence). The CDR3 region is CASSQDRRYKPYSYNEQFF. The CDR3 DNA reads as TGTGCCAGCAGCCAAGATCGTCGGTACAAACCCTACTCCTACAATGAGCAGTTCTTC.

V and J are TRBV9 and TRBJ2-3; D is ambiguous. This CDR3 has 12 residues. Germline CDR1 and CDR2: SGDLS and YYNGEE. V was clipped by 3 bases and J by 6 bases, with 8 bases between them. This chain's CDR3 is CASSGLEDTQYF. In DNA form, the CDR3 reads TGTGCCAGCAGCGGGTTAGAGGATACGCAGTATTTT.

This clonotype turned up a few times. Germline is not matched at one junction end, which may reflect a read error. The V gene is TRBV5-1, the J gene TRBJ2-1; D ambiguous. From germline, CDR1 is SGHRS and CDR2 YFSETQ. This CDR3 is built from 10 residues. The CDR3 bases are TGCGCCAGCACCTACGATGAGCAGTTCTTC. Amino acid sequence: CASTYDEQFF.

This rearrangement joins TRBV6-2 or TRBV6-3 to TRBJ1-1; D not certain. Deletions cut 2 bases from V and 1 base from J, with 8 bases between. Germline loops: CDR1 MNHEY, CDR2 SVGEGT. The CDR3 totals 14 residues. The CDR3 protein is CASSYVRGNTEAFF. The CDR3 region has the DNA TGTGCCAGCAGTTACGTGCGGGGGAACACTGAAGCTTTCTTT.

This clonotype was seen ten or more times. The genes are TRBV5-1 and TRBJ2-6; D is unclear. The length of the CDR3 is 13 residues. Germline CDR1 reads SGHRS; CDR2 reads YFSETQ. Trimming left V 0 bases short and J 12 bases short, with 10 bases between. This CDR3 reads CASSLVRSGVLTF. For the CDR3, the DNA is TGCGCCAGCAGCTTGGTAAGGAGTGGCGTCCTGACTTTC.

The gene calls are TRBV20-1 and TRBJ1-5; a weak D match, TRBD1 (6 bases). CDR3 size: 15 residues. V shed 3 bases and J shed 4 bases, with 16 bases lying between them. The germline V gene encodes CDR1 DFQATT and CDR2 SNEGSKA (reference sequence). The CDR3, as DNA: TGCAGTGCTAGGGCCCCACAGGGAGGGAATCAGCCCCAGCATTTT. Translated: CSARAPQGGNQPQHF.

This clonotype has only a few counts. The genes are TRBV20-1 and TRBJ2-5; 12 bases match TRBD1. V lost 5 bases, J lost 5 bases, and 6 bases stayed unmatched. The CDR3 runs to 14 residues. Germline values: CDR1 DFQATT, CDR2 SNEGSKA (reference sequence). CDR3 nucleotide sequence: TGCAGTGCTCGAGGGACAGGGGGCGGTGAGACCCAGTACTTC. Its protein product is CSARGTGGGETQYF.

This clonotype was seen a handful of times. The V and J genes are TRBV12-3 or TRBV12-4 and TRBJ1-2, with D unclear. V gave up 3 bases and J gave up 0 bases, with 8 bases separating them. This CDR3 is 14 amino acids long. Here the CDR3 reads CASSFYGSNYGYTF. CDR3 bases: TGTGCCAGCAGTTTCTACGGATCTAACTATGGCTACACCTTC.

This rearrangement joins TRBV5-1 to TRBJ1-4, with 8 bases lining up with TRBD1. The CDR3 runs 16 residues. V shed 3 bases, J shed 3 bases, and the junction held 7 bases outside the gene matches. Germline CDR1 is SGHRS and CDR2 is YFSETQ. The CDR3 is CASSSSGQVANEKLFF. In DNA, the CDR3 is TGCGCCAGCAGCTCTTCGGGACAGGTCGCTAATGAAAAACTGTTTTTT. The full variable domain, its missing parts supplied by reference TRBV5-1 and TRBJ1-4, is KAGVTQTPRYLIKTRGQQVTLSCSPISGHRSVSWYQQTPGQGLQFLFEYFSETQRNKGNFPGRFSGRQFSNSRSEMNVSTLELGDSALYLCASSSSGQVANEKLFFGSGTQLSVL.

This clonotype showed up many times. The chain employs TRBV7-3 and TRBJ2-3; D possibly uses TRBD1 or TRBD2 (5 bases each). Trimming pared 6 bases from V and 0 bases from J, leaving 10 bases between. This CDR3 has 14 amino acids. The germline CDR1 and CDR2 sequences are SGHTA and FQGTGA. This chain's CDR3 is CASSRDGSTDTQYF. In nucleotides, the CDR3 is TGTGCCAGCAGTAGGGACGGCAGCACAGATACGCAGTATTTT. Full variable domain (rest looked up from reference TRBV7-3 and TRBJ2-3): GAGVSQTPSNKVTEKGKYVELRCDPISGHTALYWYRQSLGQGPEFLIYFQGTGAADDSGLPNDRFFAVRPEGSVSTLKIQRTERGDSAVYLCASSRDGSTDTQYFGPGTRLTVL.

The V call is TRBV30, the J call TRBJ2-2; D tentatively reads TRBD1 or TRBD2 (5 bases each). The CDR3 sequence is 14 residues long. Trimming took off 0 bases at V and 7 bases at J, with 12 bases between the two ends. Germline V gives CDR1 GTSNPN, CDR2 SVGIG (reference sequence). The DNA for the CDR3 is TGTGCCTGGAGTGTACAAGGGGCGGGCGGGGAGCTGTTTTTT. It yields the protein CAWSVQGAGGELFF.

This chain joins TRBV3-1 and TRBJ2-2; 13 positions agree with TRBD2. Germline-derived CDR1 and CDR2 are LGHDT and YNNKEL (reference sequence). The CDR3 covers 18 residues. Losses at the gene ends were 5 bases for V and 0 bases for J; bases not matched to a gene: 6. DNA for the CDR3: TGTGCCAGCAGCTCAACTAGCGGGGGGGACCCGAACACCGGGGAGCTGTTTTTT. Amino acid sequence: CASSSTSGGDPNTGELFF.

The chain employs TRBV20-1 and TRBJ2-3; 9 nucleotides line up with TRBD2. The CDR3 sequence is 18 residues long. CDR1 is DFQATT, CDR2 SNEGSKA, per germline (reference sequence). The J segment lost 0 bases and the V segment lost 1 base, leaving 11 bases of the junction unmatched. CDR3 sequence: CSARGGLAGRSSTDTQYF. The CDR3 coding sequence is TGCAGTGCTAGAGGCGGGCTAGCGGGGAGGAGTAGCACAGATACGCAGTATTTT.

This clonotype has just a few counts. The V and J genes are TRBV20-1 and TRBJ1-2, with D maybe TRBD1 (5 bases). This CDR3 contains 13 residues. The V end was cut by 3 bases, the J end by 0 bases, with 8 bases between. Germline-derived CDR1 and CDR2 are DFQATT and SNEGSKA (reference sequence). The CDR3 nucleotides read TGCAGTGCTAGGGACATAACTAACTATGGCTACACCTTC. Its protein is CSARDITNYGYTF.

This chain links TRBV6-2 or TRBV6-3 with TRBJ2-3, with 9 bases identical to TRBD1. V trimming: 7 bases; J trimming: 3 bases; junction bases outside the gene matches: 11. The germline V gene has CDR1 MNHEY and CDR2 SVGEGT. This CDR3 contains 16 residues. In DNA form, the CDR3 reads TGTGCCAGCACCAGAGCCCGCGGACAGGGGACAGATACGCAGTATTTT. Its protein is CASTRARGQGTDTQYF.

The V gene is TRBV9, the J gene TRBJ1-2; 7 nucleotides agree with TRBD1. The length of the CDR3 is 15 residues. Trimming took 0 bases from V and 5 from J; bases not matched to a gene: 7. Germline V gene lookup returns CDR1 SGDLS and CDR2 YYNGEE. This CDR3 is CASSVERQGLYGYTF. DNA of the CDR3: TGTGCCAGCAGCGTAGAGCGACAGGGCCTATATGGCTACACCTTC.

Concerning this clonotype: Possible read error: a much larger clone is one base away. The CDR3 nucleotides read TGCGCCAGCCGCCAAAGAGACAAATTGGGTCAGCCCCAGCATTTT. Its translation: CASRQRDKLGQPQHF. The chain combines TRBV4-1 with TRBJ1-5; D not certain. This CDR3 spans 15 amino acids. Looked up from germline, CDR1 is MGHRA and CDR2 is YSYEKL.

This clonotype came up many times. The CDR3: CSARVAWIQETQYF. The CDR3, as DNA: TGCAGTGCTAGAGTGGCGTGGATACAAGAGACCCAGTACTTC. V usage is TRBV20-1 and J usage is TRBJ2-5; unclear D gene. This CDR3 has 14 amino acids. Germline assignment: CDR1 DFQATT and CDR2 SNEGSKA (reference sequence). V was trimmed by 1 base and J by 2 bases, leaving 11 bases between them.

This CDR3 reads CSAPPTGGNQPQHF. CDR3 nucleotide sequence: TGCAGTGCCCCACCCACAGGGGGCAATCAGCCCCAGCATTTT. The chain uses TRBV20-1 and TRBJ1-5; 7 bases fit TRBD1. The V gene's germline CDR1 is DFQATT and CDR2 SNEGSKA (reference sequence). The CDR3 extends over 14 amino acids. Losses at the gene ends were 6 bases for V and 2 bases for J; bases not matched to a gene: 7.

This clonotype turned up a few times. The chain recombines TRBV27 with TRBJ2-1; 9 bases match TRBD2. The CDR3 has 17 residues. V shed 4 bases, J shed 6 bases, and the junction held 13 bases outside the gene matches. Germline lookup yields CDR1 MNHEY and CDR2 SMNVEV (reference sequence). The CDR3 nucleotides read TGTGCCAGCAGTTCCACGAGCCGGGCGGGGGGGCCCAATGAGCAGTTCTTC. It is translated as CASSSTSRAGGPNEQFF.

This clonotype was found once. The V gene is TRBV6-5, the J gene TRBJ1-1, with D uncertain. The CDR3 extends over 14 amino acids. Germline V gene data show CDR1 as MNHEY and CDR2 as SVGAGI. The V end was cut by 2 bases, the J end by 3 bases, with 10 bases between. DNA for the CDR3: TGTGCCAGCAGTTACGGAACCCTGGACACTGAAGCTTTCTTT. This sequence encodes CASSYGTLDTEAFF.

In DNA, the CDR3 is TGTGCCAGCAGTGAAAGGGGTAGCCCTAATGAAAAACTGTTTTTT. It yields the protein CASSERGSPNEKLFF. The chain joins TRBV2 to TRBJ1-4, with a weak D call TRBD1 (5 bases). The CDR3 runs 15 residues. The germline gives CDR1 SNHLY, CDR2 FYNNEI. Trimming took 2 bases from V and 3 from J, leaving 10 bases between them.

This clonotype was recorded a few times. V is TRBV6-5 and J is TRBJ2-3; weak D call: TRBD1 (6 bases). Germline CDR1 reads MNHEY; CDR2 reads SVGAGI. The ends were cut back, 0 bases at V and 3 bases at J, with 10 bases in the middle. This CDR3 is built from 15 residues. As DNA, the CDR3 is TGTGCCAGCAGTTACTCGTACAGGGAGACAGATACGCAGTATTTT. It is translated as CASSYSYRETDTQYF.